These 22 T cell receptor beta chains share one sample of origin, sequenced in a study of cytomegalovirus exposure and HLA in healthy donors (dated by TCRdb to about 2017). Libraries were built with the immunoSEQ multiplex PCR assay. The multiplex PCR relied on a mix of 60 forward primers for TCR Vbeta segments and 13 reverse primers for TCR Jbeta segments. Imported from immuneACCESS, the table was reduced by TCRdb to in-frame sequences with V and J called. These copies leave out some clones; in studies compared against another copy, an unresolved V gene accounts for under half, and the cause of the remainder is not known. This sample holds 60,000 to 90,000 clones; around 80% were observed only once. Of the sample, 15% to 20% falls within the top ten clones. Sequencing was carried out using PBMCs. All receptors derive from a man between 70 and 80 years old in good health and CMV-seropositive.

This chain links TRBV7-3 with TRBJ2-3, with D possibly matching TRBD1 (6 bases). Trimming cost V 4 bases and J 9 bases, with 20 bases left between them. CDR1 and CDR2 from the germline V gene are SGHTA and FQGTGA. The CDR3 totals 15 residues. The DNA for the CDR3 is TGTGCCAGCAGCTCCTCCCGGGACAATCAGAGGACGCAGTATTTT. This codes for CASSSSRDNQRTQYF.

This sequence joins TRBV27 and TRBJ2-5; TRBD1 matches 8 bases. Germline V gene lookup returns CDR1 MNHEY and CDR2 SMNVEV (reference sequence). After removal of 6 bases from V and 1 base from J, the junction contained 7 bases not matched to a gene. The CDR3 is 15 amino acids. The CDR3 coding sequence is TGTGCCAGCAGGTCCTCCGGGACAGGCCAAGAGACCCAGTACTTC. Its translation: CASRSSGTGQETQYF.

The chain combines TRBV28 with TRBJ2-7; D might be TRBD2 (5 bases). Per the germline V gene, CDR1 is MDHEN and CDR2 is SYDVKM. The CDR3 extends over 15 amino acids. V was shortened by 1 base and J by 1 base, with 11 bases between the two germline ends. CDR3 in amino acids: CASSLLGTSSYEQYF. The CDR3 DNA reads TGTGCCAGCAGTTTATTGGGAACTAGTTCCTACGAGCAGTACTTC.

The chain couples TRBV5-8 to TRBJ1-4; a weak D match, TRBD1 (6 bases). Germline lookup yields CDR1 SGHTS and CDR2 YDEGEE. The CDR3 runs to 14 residues. V gave up 4 bases and J gave up 3 bases, with 10 bases separating them. For the CDR3, the DNA is TGTGCCAGCAGCCCAGGGGTAGCTAATGAAAAACTGTTTTTT. Amino acids: CASSPGVANEKLFF.

The chain carries TRBV9 and TRBJ2-7; perhaps TRBD1 as D (6 bases). Germline V lookup: CDR1 SGDLS, CDR2 YYNGEE. This CDR3 contains 15 residues. Trimming took off 3 bases at V and 2 bases at J, with 15 bases between the two ends. CDR3 in amino acids: CASSAGTPFPYEQYF. CDR3 in DNA: TGTGCCAGCAGCGCCGGGACACCTTTCCCCTACGAGCAGTACTTC.

The rearrangement joins TRBV6-1 to TRBJ2-7; tentative D call: TRBD2 (6 bases). There are 12 residues in the CDR3. Trimming took 7 bases from V and 4 from J, leaving 11 bases between them. The germline CDR1 and CDR2 sequences are MNHNS and SASEGT. CDR3 nucleotide sequence: TGTGCCAGCACGGGGGAAAGGTACGAGCAGTACTTC. As protein: CASTGERYEQYF.

This chain joins TRBV5-4 and TRBJ2-1, with D perhaps matching TRBD2 (5 bases). CDR3 size: 15 residues. Germline loops: CDR1 SGHNT, CDR2 YYREEE (reference sequence). Trimming removed 0 bases at V and 2 bases at J, with 9 bases between. The CDR3 region is CASSLDGGPYNEQFF. CDR3 bases: TGTGCCAGCAGCTTGGACGGAGGCCCCTACAATGAGCAGTTCTTC.

The CDR3 here is CASSPGTSGGGEQFF. CDR3 DNA: TGTGCCAGCTCACCTGGGACTAGCGGGGGAGGTGAGCAGTTCTTC. The gene calls are TRBV18 and TRBJ2-1; 14 nucleotides agree with TRBD2. V was clipped by 3 bases and J by 9 bases; unmatched bases: 4. CDR3 length: 15 amino acids. Germline CDR1 KGHSH, CDR2 LQKENI. Drawing the rest from reference TRBV18 and TRBJ2-1, the complete variable domain is NAGVMQNPRHLVRRRGQEARLRCSPMKGHSHVYWYRQLPEEGLKFMVYLQKENIIDESGMPKERFSAEFPKEGPSILRIQQVVRGDSAAYFCASSPGTSGGGEQFFGPGTRLTVL.

Here the CDR3 reads CASSYSVYSNQPQHF. The DNA for the CDR3 is TGTGCCAGCAGTTATTCTGTTTATAGCAATCAGCCCCAGCATTTT. This chain links TRBV6-5 with TRBJ1-5; D uncertain. The CDR3 runs 15 residues. V gave up 3 bases and J gave up 0 bases, with 9 bases separating them. CDR1 is MNHEY and CDR2 is SVGAGI in the germline V gene.

A single count supports this clone. V usage is TRBV5-1 and J usage is TRBJ2-1; TRBD1 might be the D (6 bases). With 3 bases removed from V and 7 bases from J, the gap between germline ends came to 14 bases. In germline, CDR1 is SGHRS, CDR2 YFSETQ. CDR3 length: 14 residues. CDR3: CASSWMDSGNEQFF. CDR3 DNA: TGCGCCAGCAGCTGGATGGACAGCGGTAATGAGCAGTTCTTC.

V and J are TRBV6-5 and TRBJ2-1, with a possible D match to TRBD2 (5 bases). The CDR3 loop spans 15 amino acids. Trimming took 2 bases from V and 5 from J, leaving 13 bases between them. Germline CDR1 and CDR2: MNHEY and SVGAGI. The CDR3 here is CASSYRGDRDNEQFF. CDR3 nucleotides: TGTGCCAGCAGTTACCGGGGAGATAGGGACAATGAGCAGTTCTTC.

The chain has TRBV19 and TRBJ2-7; TRBD2 matches 7 bases. After removal of 9 bases from V and 1 base from J, the junction contained 12 bases not matched to a gene. The CDR3 loop spans 15 amino acids. Germline V lookup: CDR1 LNHDA, CDR2 SQIVND (reference sequence). CDR3 protein: CASGGTGGRSYEQYF. The CDR3 coding sequence is TGTGCCAGCGGGGGAACGGGAGGAAGGTCCTACGAGCAGTACTTC.

The chain has TRBV15 and TRBJ1-2; D uncertain. The CDR3 consists of 14 residues. Germline CDR1 and CDR2: LNHNV and YYDKDF (reference sequence). V was shortened by 0 bases and J by 1 base, with 6 bases between the two germline ends. CDR3: CATSRDQINYGYTF. DNA for the CDR3: TGTGCCACCAGCAGAGATCAGATTAACTATGGCTACACCTTC.

This clone was recorded once. This sequence joins TRBV12-5 and TRBJ1-1; 8 bases match TRBD1. Germline assignment: CDR1 LGHNT and CDR2 FRNRAP. The CDR3 has 13 residues. Trimming removed 6 bases from V and 4 bases from J; junction bases left unmatched: 4. CDR3 residues: CASGGQGVTEAFF. In nucleotides, the CDR3 is TGTGCTAGTGGCGGACAGGGTGTCACTGAAGCTTTCTTT. Supplemented by reference TRBV12-5 and TRBJ1-1, the full variable domain reads DARVTQTPRHKVTEMGQEVTMRCQPILGHNTVFWYRQTMMQGLELLAYFRNRAPLDDSGMPKDRFSAEMPDATLATLKIQPSEPRDSAVYFCASGGQGVTEAFFGQGTRLTVV.

V and J are TRBV6-5 and TRBJ1-3; no reliable D call. V was shortened by 0 bases and J by 4 bases, with 13 bases between the two germline ends. Germline CDR1 reads MNHEY; CDR2 reads SVGAGI. The CDR3 is 16 residues long. The CDR3 loop is CASSYSHHSFGNTIYF. CDR3 in DNA: TGTGCCAGCAGTTACTCCCATCACAGCTTCGGAAACACCATATATTTT.

This clone has only a few counts. The chain combines TRBV6-6 with TRBJ2-5, with 8 bases that match TRBD2. Germline CDR1 and CDR2: MNHNY and SVGAGI (reference sequence). This CDR3 has 15 residues. J gave up 4 bases and V 5 bases, and 9 bases lay outside the gene matches. The CDR3 region is CASSAPTSGLETQYF. Here the CDR3 DNA reads TGTGCCAGCAGTGCTCCCACTAGCGGTCTAGAGACCCAGTACTTC.

A few counts support this clone. The chain combines TRBV5-1 with TRBJ2-3; D is uncertain. From germline, CDR1 is SGHRS and CDR2 YFSETQ. The CDR3 loop spans 16 amino acids. Trimming took off 0 bases at V and 2 bases at J, with 13 bases between the two ends. For the CDR3, the DNA is TGCGCCAGCAGCTTGGCCCCGCGGAGATACACAGATACGCAGTATTTT. Protein product: CASSLAPRRYTDTQYF. The entire variable domain, with the rest obtained from reference TRBV5-1 and TRBJ2-3, is as follows: KAGVTQTPRYLIKTRGQQVTLSCSPISGHRSVSWYQQTPGQGLQFLFEYFSETQRNKGNFPGRFSGRQFSNSRSEMNVSTLELGDSALYLCASSLAPRRYTDTQYFGPGTRLTVL.

This chain uses TRBV28 with TRBJ2-3; possible D gene TRBD2, 5 bases. Germline V gives CDR1 MDHEN, CDR2 SYDVKM. CDR3 length: 13 amino acids. V was clipped by 7 bases and J by 6 bases, with 14 bases between them. CDR3 region: CASISSGSDTQYF. CDR3 coding DNA: TGTGCCAGCATCTCTTCGGGGTCCGATACGCAGTATTTT.

The V call is TRBV29-1, the J call TRBJ2-5, with 9 bases lining up with TRBD2. Germline V gene data show CDR1 as SQVTM and CDR2 as ANQGSEA. This CDR3 has 13 amino acids. The V and J ends lost 6 bases and 4 bases, in that order; junction bases with no gene match: 6. The CDR3 spells CSVEPAGGETQYF. The CDR3 DNA sequence: TGCAGCGTGGAACCAGCGGGGGGAGAGACCCAGTACTTC. The whole variable domain, filled in from reference TRBV29-1 and TRBJ2-5, reads SAVISQKPSRDICQRGTSLTIQCQVDSQVTMMFWYRQQPGQSLTLIATANQGSEATYESGFVIDKFPISRPNLTFSTLTVSNMSPEDSSIYLCSVEPAGGETQYFGPGTRLLVL.

The chain joins TRBV7-9 to TRBJ2-7, with D possibly matching TRBD2 (5 bases). Trimming removed 5 bases at V and 3 bases at J, with 8 bases between. Per the germline V gene, CDR1 is SEHNR and CDR2 is FQNEAQ (reference sequence). The CDR3 is 12 residues long. CDR3 bases: TGTGCCAGCAGCCCCACTAGCTACGAGCAGTACTTC. Translation: CASSPTSYEQYF. The complete variable domain, with remaining parts taken from reference TRBV7-9 and TRBJ2-7, reads DTGVSQNPRHKITKRGQNVTFRCDPISEHNRLYWYRQTLGQGPEFLTYFQNEAQLEKSRLLSDRFSAERPKGSFSTLEIQRTEQGDSAMYLCASSPTSYEQYFGPGTRLTVT.

V and J are TRBV11-2 and TRBJ2-7; 11 bases are shared with TRBD2. Unmatched junction bases numbered 7, after V lost 5 bases and J lost 7 bases. The CDR3 has 14 residues. Germline lookup yields CDR1 SGHAT and CDR2 FQNNGV. The CDR3 coding sequence is TGTGCCAGCAGCCCTACTAGCGGGGGCTGGGAGCAGTACTTC. Its translation: CASSPTSGGWEQYF.

The CDR3 reads CASSQGSPLAGRASYNEQFF. Written as DNA, the CDR3 is TGTGCCAGCAGCCAAGGAAGTCCGCTAGCGGGTCGAGCCTCCTACAATGAGCAGTTCTTC. This chain joins TRBV14 and TRBJ2-1; 8 bases agree with TRBD2. The CDR3 has 20 residues. Trimming cost V 1 base and J 0 bases; bases outside gene matches: 14. The V gene's germline CDR1 is SGHDN and CDR2 FVKESK.